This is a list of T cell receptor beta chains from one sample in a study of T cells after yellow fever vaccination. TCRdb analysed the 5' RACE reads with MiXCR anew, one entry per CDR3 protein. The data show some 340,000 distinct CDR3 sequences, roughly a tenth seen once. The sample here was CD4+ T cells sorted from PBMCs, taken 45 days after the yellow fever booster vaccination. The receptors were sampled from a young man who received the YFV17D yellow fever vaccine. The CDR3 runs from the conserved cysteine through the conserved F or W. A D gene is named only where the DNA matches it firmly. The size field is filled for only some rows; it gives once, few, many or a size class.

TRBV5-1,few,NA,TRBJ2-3,TGCGCCAGCAGCTTGGTTAAGGCAGGGGGCACAGATACGCAGTATTTT,CASSLVKAGGTDTQYF
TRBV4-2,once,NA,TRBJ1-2,TGTGCCAGCAGCCAGGGCCCCCAGGTGTCGAAAGGCTACACCTTC,CASSQGPQVSKGYTF
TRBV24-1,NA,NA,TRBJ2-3,TGTGCCACCAGTGATGGTGTGGGGGATACGCAGTATTTT,CATSDGVGDTQYF
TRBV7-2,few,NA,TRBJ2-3,TGTGCCAGCAGCCCCCAACCCACAGATACGCAGTATTTT,CASSPQPTDTQYF
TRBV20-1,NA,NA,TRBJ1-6,TGCAGTGCTAGTCTTAGGGGTACGGTCTATAATTCACCCCTCCACTTT,CSASLRGTVYNSPLHF
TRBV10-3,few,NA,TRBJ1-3,TGTGCCGCCCTCCGTGATGGAAACACCATATATTTT,CAALRDGNTIYF
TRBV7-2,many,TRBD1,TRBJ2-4,TGTGCCAGCAGCACTCGACAGGGATTGAACATTCAGTACTTC,CASSTRQGLNIQYF
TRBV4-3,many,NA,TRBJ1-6,TGCGCCAGCAGCCAATGGGGGCGAGGGTCACCCCTCCACTTT,CASSQWGRGSPLHF
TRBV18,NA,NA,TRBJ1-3,TGTGCCAGCTCACCACCGCCGAGGGTGGCTGGAAACACCATATATTTT,CASSPPPRVAGNTIYF
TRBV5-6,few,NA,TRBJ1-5,TGTGCCAGCAGCTCCAAGGGGGTTCCAGGTCAGCCCCAGCATTTT,CASSSKGVPGQPQHF
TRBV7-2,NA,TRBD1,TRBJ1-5,TGTGCCAGCAGCTTAGAGGCCGGGACAGGTCCCCAGCATTTT,CASSLEAGTGPQHF
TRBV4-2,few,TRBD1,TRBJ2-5,TGTGCCAGCAGCACAGGGGTGGGAGAGACCCAGTACTTC,CASSTGVGETQYF
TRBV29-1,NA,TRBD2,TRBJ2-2,TGCAGCGTTGGGGGACTAGCGGGGGCGATGAACACCGGGGAGCTGTTTTTT,CSVGGLAGAMNTGELFF
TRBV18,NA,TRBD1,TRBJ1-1,TGTGCCAGCTCACCAAGGACAGGGGGCCCTGAAGCTTTCTTT,CASSPRTGGPEAFF
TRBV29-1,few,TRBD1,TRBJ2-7,TGCAGCGTTGAAGTCCCCCGGAACAGGGGCTCCTACGAGCAGTACTTC,CSVEVPRNRGSYEQYF
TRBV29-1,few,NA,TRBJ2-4,TGCAGCGTTGAGGGGATAGCCAAAAACATTCAGTACTTC,CSVEGIAKNIQYF
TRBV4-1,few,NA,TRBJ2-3,TGCGCCAGCAGCCACACCAGGGCGGAAGGCACAGATACGCAGTATTTT,CASSHTRAEGTDTQYF
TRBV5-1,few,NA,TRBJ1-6,TGCGCCAGCAGCCTGGGGCCTGATTACTCCTATAATTCACCCCTCCACTTT,CASSLGPDYSYNSPLHF
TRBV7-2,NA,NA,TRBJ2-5,TGTGCCAGCACCCCAGGGGGGGGCCAAGAGACCCAGTACTTC,CASTPGGGQETQYF
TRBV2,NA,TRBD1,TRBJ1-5,TGTGCCAGCTGTAAGACAGGGACTGATCAGCCCCAGCATTTT,CASCKTGTDQPQHF
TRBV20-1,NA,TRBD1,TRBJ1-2,TGCAGTGCTAGCAGGGGGCTGACGAGGGGCTACACCTTC,CSASRGLTRGYTF
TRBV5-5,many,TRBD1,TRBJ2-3,TGTGCCAGCAGCTCCGGTCCCAGGACAGGAGGCACAGATACGCAGTATTTT,CASSSGPRTGGTDTQYF
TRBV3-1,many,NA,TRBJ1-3,TGTGCCAGCAGTGCATACAGGGACGGCGGAAACACCATATATTTT,CASSAYRDGGNTIYF
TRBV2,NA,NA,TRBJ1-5,TGTGCCAGCAGCCGACAAGTTAGCAATCAGCCCGAGCATTTT,CASSRQVSNQPEHF
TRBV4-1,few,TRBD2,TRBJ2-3,TGCGCCAGCAGCAACCGACTAGCTAACCCGGATACGCAGTATTTT,CASSNRLANPDTQYF
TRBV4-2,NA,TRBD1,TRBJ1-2,TGTGCCAGCAGCCATCCGGGACAGGGCGGTCGGAGCTATGGCTACACCTTC,CASSHPGQGGRSYGYTF
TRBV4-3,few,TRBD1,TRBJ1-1,TGCGCCAGCAGACCGGGACAGGGTGAAGCTTTCTTT,CASRPGQGEAFF
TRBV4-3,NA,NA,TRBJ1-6,TGCGCCAGCAGTCCCAGTCTCTCCTATAATTCACCCCTCCACTTT,CASSPSLSYNSPLHF
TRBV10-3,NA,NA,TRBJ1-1,TGTGCCATCAGTGATATCGGGGGGCGCGACACTGAAGCTTTCTTT,CAISDIGGRDTEAFF
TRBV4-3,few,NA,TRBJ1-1,TGCGCCAGCAGCCACCTACGGGGTCCTGAAGCTTTCTTT,CASSHLRGPEAFF
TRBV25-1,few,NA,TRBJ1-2,TGTGCCAGCAGTGCGAACGAGGCTAACTATGGGTATGGCTACACCTTC,CASSANEANYGYGYTF
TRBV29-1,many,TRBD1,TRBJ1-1,TGCAGCGGTACCGGGACAGTGAACACTGAAGCTTTCTTT,CSGTGTVNTEAFF
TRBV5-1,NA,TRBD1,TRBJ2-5,TGCGCCAGCAGCTCCGGGACAGGGACTCCAGAGACCCAGTACTTC,CASSSGTGTPETQYF
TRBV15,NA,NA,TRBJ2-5,TGTGCCACCAGCAGAGACAGACAAGAGACCCAGTACTTC,CATSRDRQETQYF
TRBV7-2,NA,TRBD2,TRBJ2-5,TGTGCCAGCAGCCCCCGGGGACTAGCGGGCCAAGAGACCCAGTACTTC,CASSPRGLAGQETQYF
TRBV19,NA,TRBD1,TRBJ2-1,TGTGCCAGTAGTAGGGACAGTCGAATTAATGAGCAGTTCTTC,CASSRDSRINEQFF
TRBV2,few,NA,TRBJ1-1,TGTGCCGGAAGACTCTACACTGAAGCTTTCTTT,CAGRLYTEAFF
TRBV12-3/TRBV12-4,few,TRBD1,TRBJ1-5,TGTGCCAGCAGTCAGACAGGGGGAGTTCAGCCCCAGCATTTT,CASSQTGGVQPQHF